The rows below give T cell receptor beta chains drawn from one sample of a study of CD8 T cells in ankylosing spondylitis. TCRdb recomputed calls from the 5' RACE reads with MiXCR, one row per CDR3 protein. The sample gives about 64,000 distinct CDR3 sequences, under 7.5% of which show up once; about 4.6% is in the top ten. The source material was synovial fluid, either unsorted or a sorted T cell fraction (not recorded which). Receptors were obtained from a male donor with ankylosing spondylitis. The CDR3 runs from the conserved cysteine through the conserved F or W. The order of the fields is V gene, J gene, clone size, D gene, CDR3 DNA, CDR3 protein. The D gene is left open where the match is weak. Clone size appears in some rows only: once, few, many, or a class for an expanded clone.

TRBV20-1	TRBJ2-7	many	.	TGCAGTGCTACGAGTTTGGCGGGGCGGGCAAATCCCTACGAGCAGTACTTC	CSATSLAGRANPYEQYF
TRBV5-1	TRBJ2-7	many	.	TGTGCCAGCAGCTTAACCGGGACCCCCTACGAGCAGTACTTC	CASSLTGTPYEQYF
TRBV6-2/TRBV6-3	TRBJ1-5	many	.	TGTGCCAGCAGGGACGGTAATCAGCCCCAGCATTTT	CASRDGNQPQHF
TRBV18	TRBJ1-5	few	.	TGTGCCAGCTCACCCGGGTATTCGGGCAATCAGCCCCAGCATTTT	CASSPGYSGNQPQHF
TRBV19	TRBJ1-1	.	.	TGTGCCAGTACTCCTCGCGCGCCTGAAGCTTTCTTT	CASTPRAPEAFF
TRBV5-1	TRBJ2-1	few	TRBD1	TGCGCCAGCAGCCCCGGACAGGGTCCCCACAATGAGCAGTTCTTC	CASSPGQGPHNEQFF
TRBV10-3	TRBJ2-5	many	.	TGTGCCACTCTTTCGGGTGGAGAGACCCAGTACTTC	CATLSGGETQYF
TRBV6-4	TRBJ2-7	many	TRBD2	TGTGCCAGCAGTGAACTAGCGGGAGGTCTTTACGAGCAGTACTTC	CASSELAGGLYEQYF
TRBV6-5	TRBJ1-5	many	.	TGTGCCAGCACCGAAACATCGGGTATTCAGCATTTT	CASTETSGIQHF
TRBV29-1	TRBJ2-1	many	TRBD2	TGCAGCGGGGGGACTAGCGGGAGCCGGGGTGAGCAGTTCTTC	CSGGTSGSRGEQFF
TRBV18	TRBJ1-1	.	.	TGTGCCAGCTCACCAATACAGCAGCTGAACACTGAAGCTTTCTTT	CASSPIQQLNTEAFF
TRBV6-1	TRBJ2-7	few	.	TGTGCCAGCAGGGGTGCATCGCGGGAGCAGTACTTC	CASRGASREQYF
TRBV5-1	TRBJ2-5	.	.	TGCGCCAGCAGATCTTACGCGGGGGCCCAAGAGACCCAGTACTTC	CASRSYAGAQETQYF
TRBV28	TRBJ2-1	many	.	TGTGCCAGCAGTCGACAGGATCCCTACAATGAGCAGTTCTTC	CASSRQDPYNEQFF
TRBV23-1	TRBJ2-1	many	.	TGCGCCAGCAGTCAGAGGAATTCGTCGACCTACAATGAGCAGTTCTTC	CASSQRNSSTYNEQFF
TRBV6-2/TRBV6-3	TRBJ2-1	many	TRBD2	TGTGCCAGCCAAGACCGGCTAGCGGGGGTCAATGAGCAGTTCTTC	CASQDRLAGVNEQFF
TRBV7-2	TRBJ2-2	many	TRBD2	TGTGCCAGCAAATCGAGACCAGCGGGGGCGAACACCGGGGAGCTGTTTTTT	CASKSRPAGANTGELFF
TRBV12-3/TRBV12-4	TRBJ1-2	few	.	TGTGCCAGCAGTGACAGGTTCCATGGCTACACCTTC	CASSDRFHGYTF
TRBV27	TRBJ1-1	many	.	TGTGCCAGCAGTTTAAGGCGGGAAGCTGAAGCTTTCTTT	CASSLRREAEAFF
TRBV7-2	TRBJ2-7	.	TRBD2	TGTGCCAGCAGAACTGGACTAGCGGGGTACTACGAGCAGTACTTC	CASRTGLAGYYEQYF